These T cell receptor beta chains were read from a single sample in a study of blood T cell repertoires in COVID-19. Assay: immunoSEQ multiplex PCR; the TCRdb copy retains only in-frame clones and omits some. The profile covers roughly 230,000 clones, with more than 75% appearing a single time and around 0.89% taken by the ten largest. Sequencing was performed on peripheral blood. The receptors originated from a man aged 35 to 55 with acute or convalescent COVID-19. Each CDR3 is given with its conserved first and last residue. A D gene is named only where the DNA matches it firmly. A row's size may be missing; if present it is once, few, many or a size class.

clone_size j_call d_call v_call cdr3_nt cdr3_aa
NA TRBJ2-1 TRBD1 TRBV15 TGTGCCACCAGCAGAGGGACAGGGGCCTACAATGAGCAGTTCTTC CATSRGTGAYNEQFF
NA TRBJ2-1 NA TRBV15 TGTGCCACCAGAAAGAGTGGAGGGCAGGGAGGCAATGAGCAGTTCTTC CATRKSGGQGGNEQFF
NA TRBJ2-5 TRBD2 TRBV5-4 TGTGCCAGCAGCTTGTCCGGGACTAGCGGGGGGGTTAAAGAGACCCAGTACTTC CASSLSGTSGGVKETQYF
NA TRBJ1-1 NA TRBV10-3 TGTGCCATCAGTTTAGAGGGCGCAGCGGTCACTGAAGCTTTCTTT CAISLEGAAVTEAFF
NA TRBJ2-1 TRBD2 TRBV19 TGTGCCAGTAGTATGCGGACTAGCGGACACCAGGTGCAGGATGAGCAGTTCTTC CASSMRTSGHQVQDEQFF
NA TRBJ1-4 NA TRBV4-1 TGCGCCAGCAGCCAAGACGGGACTAATGAAAAACTGTTTTTT CASSQDGTNEKLFF
once TRBJ1-2 NA TRBV6-5 TGTGCCAGCAGTCTCCAAGCAAACTATGGCTACACCTTC CASSLQANYGYTF
once TRBJ1-3 NA TRBV6-6 TGTGCCAGCCTACGGACAGTTTCTGGAAACACCATATATTTT CASLRTVSGNTIYF
NA TRBJ2-5 TRBD1 TRBV5-6 TGTGCCAGCAGCTTAGACAGGGGCTTGTATGAGACCCAGTACTTC CASSLDRGLYETQYF
NA TRBJ1-6 NA TRBV7-3 TGTGCCAGCAGCTCATCCAGGGATTCACCCCTCCACTTT CASSSSRDSPLHF
NA TRBJ2-5 TRBD1 TRBV5-6 TGTGCCAGCAGCTTGTCTTCACAGGGGGCGAAAGAGACCCAGTACTTC CASSLSSQGAKETQYF
few TRBJ2-1 NA TRBV9 TGTGCCAGCAGCGTAGGGGCCCGTCTTAACAATGAGCAGTTCTTC CASSVGARLNNEQFF
NA TRBJ2-2 TRBD2 TRBV19 TGTGCCAGTAGTATAGGGGGGAGGGAACGCACCGGGGAGCTGTTTTTT CASSIGGRERTGELFF
once TRBJ1-1 NA TRBV30 TGTGCCTGGAGTGTAAGGGGAGAAGCTTTCTTT CAWSVRGEAFF
NA TRBJ2-1 TRBD2 TRBV11-2 TGTGCCAGCAGCTGGAGCGGGGTCTACAATGAGCAGTTCTTC CASSWSGVYNEQFF
NA TRBJ2-4 TRBD1 TRBV5-1 TGCGCCAGCAGCGGACAGGGTGGAAACATTCAGTACTTC CASSGQGGNIQYF
NA TRBJ1-2 TRBD1 TRBV7-9 TGTGCCAGCAGCTTAGCGGACAGGTCAGCTAACTATGGCTACACCTTC CASSLADRSANYGYTF
NA TRBJ2-7 TRBD1 TRBV5-5 TGTGCCAGCAGCTTAAGCTGGACAGGGGGCGAATACGAGCAGTACTTC CASSLSWTGGEYEQYF
NA TRBJ2-1 TRBD1 TRBV9 TGTGCCAGCAGCGTAGAGGGGGCGCGGTACAATGAGCAGTTCTTC CASSVEGARYNEQFF
few TRBJ1-2 NA TRBV2 TGTGCCAGCAAGAAGCCTAACTATGGCTACACCTTC CASKKPNYGYTF
NA TRBJ1-1 NA TRBV20-1 TGCAGTGCTTTGCGGGGCGAAGCTTTCTTT CSALRGEAFF
NA TRBJ2-7 NA TRBV9 TGTGCCAGCAGCGTAGGCAGCCGAGGATCCCACTACGAGCAGTACTTC CASSVGSRGSHYEQYF
NA TRBJ1-1 NA TRBV29-1 TGCAGCGCGCATCCAACAGGGTCGGCTGAAGCTTTCTTT CSAHPTGSAEAFF
NA TRBJ1-2 TRBD1 TRBV7-6 TGTGCCAGCAGCTTTAGGGGGCCCTATGGCTACACCTTC CASSFRGPYGYTF
NA TRBJ2-1 TRBD2 TRBV7-2 TGTGCCAGCAGCTTAACACTAGCGGGGCCCCACAATGAGCAGTTCTTC CASSLTLAGPHNEQFF
NA TRBJ1-4 TRBD1 TRBV7-8 TGTGCCAGCAGGGGACAGGTCCTACCTAATGAAAAACTGTTTTTT CASRGQVLPNEKLFF
NA TRBJ2-7 NA TRBV2 TGTGCCAGCAGTGTAGGGGAACACTCCTACGAGCAGTACTTC CASSVGEHSYEQYF
NA TRBJ2-3 NA TRBV6-4 TGTGCCAGCAGTGCCGGGACTAGCACAGATACGCAGTATTTT CASSAGTSTDTQYF
once TRBJ1-4 NA TRBV6-6 TGTGCCAGCAAGAACGGAGCTTCAACTAATGAAAAACTGTTTTTT CASKNGASTNEKLFF
once TRBJ1-4 NA TRBV6-4 TGTGCCAGCAGTGACTCACGGGGACATTATGAAAAACTGTTTTTT CASSDSRGHYEKLFF
NA TRBJ2-2 TRBD1 TRBV11-3 TGTGCCAGCAGTCCCCGGACAGGGTCGGGCTATACCGGGGAGCTGTTTTTT CASSPRTGSGYTGELFF
few TRBJ1-6 NA TRBV3-1/TRBV3-2 TGTGCCAGCAGCCAAGAAGGGCAGGGAGGGTCACCCCTCCACTTT CASSQEGQGGSPLHF
NA TRBJ2-2 TRBD1 TRBV27 TGTGCCAGCAGTTTAAGGGGTCGGACAGGGGACACCGGGGAGCTGTTTTTT CASSLRGRTGDTGELFF
few TRBJ1-6 NA TRBV30 TGTGCCTGGACCGGGACATCCGTTCCATCCCTCCACTTT CAWTGTSVPSLHF
NA TRBJ1-2 NA TRBV19 TGTGCCAGTAAAGGGTCCCACGCTAGCATCGCCTCTGGCTACACCTTC CASKGSHASIASGYTF